The 14 T cell receptor beta chains listed next were all sequenced from one sample in a study of blood T cell repertoires in COVID-19. Data came from immunoSEQ multiplex PCR; TCRdb stores just in-frame clones and leaves some out. The sample holds about 140,000 clones; around 81% are singletons and the top ten take around 8%. The sample was peripheral blood. The source of these receptors is a human donor in a cohort sampled during active COVID-19.

CDR3 bases: TGTGCCAGCAGTGAGCTGGGCAGGGGGAATTCACCCCTCCACTTT. Translating it yields CASSELGRGNSPLHF. The chain is built from TRBV2 and TRBJ1-6, with TRBD1 matching 7 bases. J was trimmed by 7 bases and V by 3 bases; bases with no gene match: 6. The CDR3 has 15 residues. The germline CDR1 and CDR2 sequences are SNHLY and FYNNEI. The whole variable domain, remainder taken from reference TRBV2 and TRBJ1-6, is EPEVTQTPSHQVTQMGQEVILRCVPISNHLYFYWYRQILGQKVEFLVSFYNNEISEKSEIFDDQFSVERPDGSNFTLKIRSTKLEDSAMYFCASSELGRGNSPLHFGNGTRLTVT.

For the CDR3, the DNA is TGTGCCAGTAGTATGGGACAGCTCTATGGCTACACCTTC. Translated: CASSMGQLYGYTF. The chain recombines TRBV19 with TRBJ1-2; TRBD1 aligns across 7 bases. Germline CDR1 reads LNHDA; CDR2 reads SQIVND (reference sequence). The CDR3 spans 13 residues. V was pared by 3 bases and J by 4 bases, with 2 bases of the junction left unmatched.

This clone was detected ten times or more. The V gene is TRBV2, the J gene TRBJ1-2; D possibly corresponds to TRBD1 (5 bases). Trimming stripped 4 bases from V and 8 bases from J, with 14 bases between. Per the germline V gene, CDR1 is SNHLY and CDR2 is FYNNEI. The CDR3 runs 13 residues. The CDR3 protein is CASSARTSKGYTF. The CDR3 DNA reads as TGTGCCAGCAGTGCCCGGACATCCAAAGGCTACACCTTC.

This chain connects TRBV11-2 to TRBJ1-3; 9 bases align to TRBD1. CDR1 is SGHAT, CDR2 FQNNGV, per germline. V lost 4 bases to trimming and J lost 3 bases; unmatched junction nucleotides: 7. CDR3 size: 16 residues. In DNA, the CDR3 is TGTGCCAGCAGCTCCCCGGACAGGGGTTATGGAAACACCATATATTTT. This gives the protein CASSSPDRGYGNTIYF. The whole variable domain, remainder taken from reference TRBV11-2 and TRBJ1-3, is EAGVAQSPRYKIIEKRQSVAFWCNPISGHATLYWYQQILGQGPKLLIQFQNNGVVDDSQLPKDRFSAERLKGVDSTLKIQPAKLEDSAVYLCASSSPDRGYGNTIYFGEGSWLTVV.

J is TRBJ1-6 and V is TRBV3-1 (or the pseudogene TRBV3-2); tentative D call: TRBD1 (5 bases). This CDR3 spans 14 amino acids. Germline V gene lookup returns CDR1 LGHDT and CDR2 YNNKEL (reference sequence). Trimming removed 1 base from V and 10 bases from J, with 11 bases in between. The CDR3 here is CASSQGPGRSPLHF. For the CDR3, the DNA is TGTGCCAGCAGCCAAGGGCCAGGGAGGTCACCCCTCCACTTT.

The rearrangement joins TRBV11-2 to TRBJ1-3, with D perhaps TRBD1 (6 bases). Per the germline V gene, CDR1 is SGHAT and CDR2 is FQNNGV. This CDR3 contains 16 residues. The germline V and J ends were trimmed by 6 bases and 5 bases, with 20 bases remaining between them. The CDR3: CASSLRGTSTRNTIYF. The CDR3 bases are TGTGCCAGCAGTCTTAGGGGGACCTCAACCCGAAACACCATATATTTT.

V gene TRBV29-1 combines with J gene TRBJ2-1, with 8 bases lining up with TRBD1. Germline CDR1 and CDR2: SQVTM and ANQGSEA. V dropped 4 bases and J dropped 0; count of bases not matched to a gene: 2. The CDR3 length is 14 residues. Here the CDR3 DNA reads TGCAGCGTTGCGGACAGGGCCTCCTACAATGAGCAGTTCTTC. It translates to CSVADRASYNEQFF.

V and J are TRBV13 and TRBJ2-3; 8 nucleotides agree with TRBD2. With V trimmed by 3 bases and J by 2 bases, 16 bases remained unmatched. The CDR3 covers 19 residues. Germline CDR1 reads PRHDT; CDR2 reads FYEKMQ (reference sequence). CDR3 nucleotides: TGTGCCAGCAGCTTTCCCACGGTTTCGATAGCGGGGTCCACAGATACGCAGTATTTT. It codes for CASSFPTVSIAGSTDTQYF.

By its share, this clone is hyperexpanded. This chain joins TRBV19 and TRBJ1-1; TRBD1 agrees at 8 bases. The germline CDR1 and CDR2 sequences are LNHDA and SQIVND (reference sequence). The junction had 6 bases not matched to a gene; V was cut back by 5 bases and J by 7 bases. The CDR3 extends over 13 amino acids. CDR3 sequence: CASSPRDRYEAFF. The DNA for the CDR3 is TGTGCCAGTAGTCCTCGGGACAGGTATGAAGCTTTCTTT.

This chain connects TRBV29-1 to TRBJ2-7; D gene unclear. The CDR3 covers 11 residues. Germline CDR1 and CDR2: SQVTM and ANQGSEA. Trimming stripped 2 bases from V and 2 bases from J, with 4 bases between. The CDR3 nucleotides read TGCAGCGTTGAACAGGCCTACGAGCAGTACTTC. It codes for CSVEQAYEQYF.

The table lists this clone with a count of one. V is TRBV3-1 (or the pseudogene TRBV3-2) and J is TRBJ2-7; 7 bases agree with TRBD1. This CDR3 region has 14 residues. V lost 5 bases to trimming and J lost 3 bases; unmatched junction nucleotides: 7. From germline, CDR1 is LGHDT and CDR2 YNNKEL (reference sequence). CDR3 coding DNA: TGTGCCAGCAGCACCTGGACAGGAAACTACGAGCAGTACTTC. Translation: CASSTWTGNYEQYF.

The chain links TRBV2 to TRBJ2-3; D remains unclear. Trimming took 0 bases from V and 0 from J, leaving 13 bases between them. Germline assignment: CDR1 SNHLY and CDR2 FYNNEI. The CDR3 has 17 amino acids. CDR3 DNA sequence: TGTGCCAGCAGTGAAGCGGTTATCTCCGGTAGCACAGATACGCAGTATTTT. It yields the protein CASSEAVISGSTDTQYF.

Points on this clone: At one of its ends the junction is not consistent with the germline gene, which may arise from a read error. The chain recombines TRBV9 with TRBJ1-5; perhaps TRBD1 as D (6 bases). The length of the CDR3 is 14 residues. Germline V lookup: CDR1 SGDLS, CDR2 YYNGEE. In DNA form, the CDR3 reads TGTGCCAGCAGTTACTCGGGGGGCAACCAGCCCCAGCATTTT. Its translation is CASSYSGGNQPQHF. Drawing the rest from reference TRBV9 and TRBJ1-5, the complete variable domain is DSGVTQTPKHLITATGQRVTLRCSPRSGDLSVYWYQQSLDQGLQFLIQYYNGEERAKGNILERFSAQQFPDLHSELNLSSLELGDSALYFCASSYSGGNQPQHFGDGTRLSIL.

This clone was counted a single time. The chain recombines TRBV5-1 with TRBJ2-3; 10 bases agree with TRBD2. V dropped 4 bases and J dropped 1; count of bases not matched to a gene: 3. The CDR3 consists of 15 residues. CDR1 and CDR2 from the germline V gene are SGHRS and YFSETQ. This CDR3 reads CASSISGGRTDTQYF. The CDR3, as DNA: TGCGCCAGCAGCATTAGCGGGGGGCGCACAGATACGCAGTATTTT.